Listed here are 5 T cell receptor beta chains from one sample, sequenced in a study of cytomegalovirus exposure and HLA in healthy donors. The primer mix had 60 Vbeta and 13 Jbeta primers. Clones were sequenced by immunoSEQ multiplex PCR, and TCRdb holds only the in-frame ones, with some missing. In the table there are 80,000 to 100,000 clones, approximately 70% of which are singletons. The specimen sequenced was PBMCs. These receptors all come from a man aged 35 to 55 in good health and CMV-seronegative.

The chain recombines TRBV6-5 with TRBJ1-5, with 7 bases that match TRBD1. Looked up from germline, CDR1 is MNHEY and CDR2 is SVGAGI. The CDR3 loop spans 15 amino acids. The ends lost 8 bases at V and 8 bases at J; junction bases unmatched: 15. The CDR3 DNA is TGTGCCAGCTCGCTAGGGGGCGAATTATCGGAGCCCCAGCATTTT. Protein sequence: CASSLGGELSEPQHF.

The chain couples TRBV7-8 to TRBJ1-3; 11 bases are shared with TRBD1. V lost 2 bases and J lost 3; bases outside the gene matches: 6. Looked up from germline, CDR1 is SGHVS and CDR2 is FQNEAQ. The CDR3 extends over 17 amino acids. CDR3 sequence: CASSLTRTGGVGNTIYF. Written as DNA, the CDR3 is TGTGCCAGCAGCTTAACGCGGACAGGGGGCGTTGGAAACACCATATATTTT. Combining the CDR3 with reference TRBV7-8 and TRBJ1-3 gives the whole variable domain GAGVSQSPRYKVAKRGQDVALRCDPISGHVSLFWYQQALGQGPEFLTYFQNEAQLDKSGLPSDRFFAERPEGSVSTLKIQRTQQEDSAVYLCASSLTRTGGVGNTIYFGEGSWLTVV.

CDR3 bases: TGCGCCAGCAGCCCGGGACTCGCTTACGATGAGCAGTTCTTC. As protein: CASSPGLAYDEQFF. V is TRBV5-1 and J is TRBJ2-1; possible D gene TRBD2, 6 bases. From germline, CDR1 is SGHRS and CDR2 YFSETQ. V lost 4 bases, J lost 8 bases, and 16 bases lay in between. The CDR3 consists of 14 residues.

The chain employs TRBV6-1 and TRBJ2-2, with D perhaps matching TRBD1 (5 bases). V lost 1 base, J lost 7 bases, and 10 bases lay in between. This CDR3 spans 14 amino acids. Germline CDR1 is MNHNS and CDR2 is SASEGT. The DNA for the CDR3 is TGTGCCAGCAGTGAAGTCCAGGGAATCGGGGAGCTGTTTTTT. It yields the protein CASSEVQGIGELFF.

This clone was detected only a few times. Compared with germline, one end of the junction differs, possibly owing to a read error. This sequence joins TRBV25-1 and TRBJ2-1; 11 bases map to TRBD1. Germline lookup yields CDR1 MGHDK and CDR2 SYGVNS. The CDR3 has 15 residues. This chain's CDR3 is CASSDLGQGVPSLVF. DNA of the CDR3: TGTGCCAGCAGTGATTTGGGACAGGGGGTACCTTCTCTCGTCTTC.